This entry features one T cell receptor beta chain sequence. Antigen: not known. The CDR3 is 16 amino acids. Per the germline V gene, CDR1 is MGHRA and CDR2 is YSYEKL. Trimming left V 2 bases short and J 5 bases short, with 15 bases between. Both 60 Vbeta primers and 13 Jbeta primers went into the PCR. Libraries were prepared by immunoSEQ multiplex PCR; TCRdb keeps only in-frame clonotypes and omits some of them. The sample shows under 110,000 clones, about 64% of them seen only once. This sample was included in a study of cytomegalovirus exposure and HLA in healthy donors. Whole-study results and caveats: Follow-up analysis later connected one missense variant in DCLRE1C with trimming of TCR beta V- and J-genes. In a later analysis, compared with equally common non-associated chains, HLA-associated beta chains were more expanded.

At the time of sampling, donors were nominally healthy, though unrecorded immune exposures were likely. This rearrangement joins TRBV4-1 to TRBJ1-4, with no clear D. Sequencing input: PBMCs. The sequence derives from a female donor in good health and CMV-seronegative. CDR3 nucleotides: TGCGCCAGCAGCCAACAGAAGTGGCTTCTGAATGAAAAACTGTTTTTT. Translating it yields CASSQQKWLLNEKLFF.